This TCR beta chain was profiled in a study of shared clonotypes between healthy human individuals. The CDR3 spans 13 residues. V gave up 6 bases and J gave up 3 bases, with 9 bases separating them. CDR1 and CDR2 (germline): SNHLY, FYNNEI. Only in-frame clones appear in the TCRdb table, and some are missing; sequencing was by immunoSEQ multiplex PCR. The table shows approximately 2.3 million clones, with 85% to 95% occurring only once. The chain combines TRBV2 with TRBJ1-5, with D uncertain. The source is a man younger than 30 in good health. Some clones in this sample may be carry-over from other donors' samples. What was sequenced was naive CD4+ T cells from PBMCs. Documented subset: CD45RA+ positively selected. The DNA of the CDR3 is TGTGCCAGCAGCCCATCCCTCAATCAGCCCCAGCATTTT. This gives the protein CASSPSLNQPQHF. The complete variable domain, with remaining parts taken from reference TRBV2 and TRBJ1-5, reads EPEVTQTPSHQVTQMGQEVILRCVPISNHLYFYWYRQILGQKVEFLVSFYNNEISEKSEIFDDQFSVERPDGSNFTLKIRSTKLEDSAMYFCASSPSLNQPQHFGDGTRLSIL.